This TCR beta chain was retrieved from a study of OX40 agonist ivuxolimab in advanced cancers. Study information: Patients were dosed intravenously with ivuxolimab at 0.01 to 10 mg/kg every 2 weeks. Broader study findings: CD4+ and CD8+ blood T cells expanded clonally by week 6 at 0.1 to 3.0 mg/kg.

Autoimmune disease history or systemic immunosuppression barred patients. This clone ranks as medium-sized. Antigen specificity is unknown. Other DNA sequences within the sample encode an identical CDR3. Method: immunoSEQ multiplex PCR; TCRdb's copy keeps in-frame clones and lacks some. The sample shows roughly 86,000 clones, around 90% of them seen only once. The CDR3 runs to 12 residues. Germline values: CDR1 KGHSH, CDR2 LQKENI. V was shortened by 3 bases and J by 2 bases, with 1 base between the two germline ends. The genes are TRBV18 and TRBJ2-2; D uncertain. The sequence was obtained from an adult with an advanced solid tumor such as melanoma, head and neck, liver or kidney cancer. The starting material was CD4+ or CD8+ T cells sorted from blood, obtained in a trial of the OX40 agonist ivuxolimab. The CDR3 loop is CASSPNTGELFF. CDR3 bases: TGTGCCAGCTCACCTAACACCGGGGAGCTGTTTTTT.